The clone carrying this T cell receptor (beta chain) came up once. Its antigen is unknown. The sample originates from a study of cytomegalovirus exposure and HLA in healthy donors. Some clones are missing from TCRdb's copy, which holds only in-frame ones; the method was immunoSEQ multiplex PCR. The table records over 150,000 clones, roughly 89% of them present only once. Trimming stripped 3 bases from V and 1 base from J, with 15 bases between. The CDR3 is made up of 15 amino acids. The germline V gene has CDR1 SQVTM and CDR2 ANQGSEA. Findings and caveats of the study: TCR sequences were mostly rare, though some public TCRs occurred in many donors. Cytomegalovirus-associated TCR beta chains were listed, numbering roughly 150. A few chains tied to CMV proved CMV antigen-specific in vitro. A later analysis found first-cohort TCR clusters tended to co-occur in the 95 to 150 validation repertoires.

Sequencing was carried out using PBMCs. The chain carries TRBV29-1 and TRBJ1-1; no clear D. The TCR was taken from a young woman in good health and CMV-seropositive. The CDR3 loop reads CSVESGSGGNTEAFF. CDR3 coding DNA: TGCAGCGTTGAGTCTGGGTCTGGAGGGAACACTGAAGCTTTCTTT.